These 9 T cell receptor beta chains came from one sample sequenced in a study of technical replicates of blood from several donors. Sequenced by immunoSEQ multiplex PCR; TCRdb stores in-frame clones only, minus some. The table lists roughly 48,000 clones, about 90% of them singletons. Sample: PBMCs. The receptors were gathered from a human donor in good health. Some clones in this sample may be carry-over from other donors' samples.

The chain couples TRBV5-5 to TRBJ2-3; 9 bases match TRBD2. The V and J ends lost 4 bases and 5 bases, in that order; junction bases with no gene match: 14. Germline V gene data show CDR1 as SGHKS and CDR2 as YYEKEE (reference sequence). CDR3 length: 17 residues. CDR3 region: CASSTSPTRLAVDTQYF. In nucleotides, the CDR3 is TGTGCCAGCAGCACCTCACCCACCAGACTAGCGGTAGATACGCAGTATTTT.

The chain carries TRBV6-4 and TRBJ2-3; 10 bases match TRBD2. The CDR3 spans 15 residues. Germline CDR1 reads MRHNA; CDR2 reads SNTAGT. Germline trimming cut 3 bases from V and 4 bases from J; bases unmatched to any gene: 4. CDR3 bases: TGTGCCAGCAGTGAAACTAGCGGGATTTCAGATACGCAGTATTTT. It translates to CASSETSGISDTQYF.

This sequence joins TRBV25-1 and TRBJ1-1; D is uncertain. V lost 6 bases, J lost 6 bases, and 20 bases lay in between. The CDR3 contains 15 residues. Germline loops: CDR1 MGHDK, CDR2 SYGVNS. This chain's CDR3 is CASSETEQTRAEAFF. The DNA of the CDR3 is TGTGCCAGCAGCGAAACCGAACAAACCCGGGCTGAAGCTTTCTTT.

The chain carries TRBV5-4 and TRBJ2-1; D unclear. The CDR3 has 13 residues. Per the germline V gene, CDR1 is SGHNT and CDR2 is YYREEE (reference sequence). Trimming stripped 0 bases from V and 4 bases from J, with 5 bases between. The CDR3 region has the DNA TGTGCCAGCAGCTTGGTCGAGTACAATGAGCAGTTCTTC. It is translated as CASSLVEYNEQFF.

The chain recombines TRBV5-1 with TRBJ2-1; a weak D match, TRBD2 (5 bases). This CDR3 spans 14 amino acids. Germline CDR1 reads SGHRS; CDR2 reads YFSETQ. V lost 4 bases and J lost 7, with 15 bases in between. This CDR3 reads CASSPLAGGNEQFF. CDR3 nucleotide sequence: TGCGCCAGCAGCCCCCTAGCTGGTGGTAATGAGCAGTTCTTC. Drawing the rest from reference TRBV5-1 and TRBJ2-1, the complete variable domain is KAGVTQTPRYLIKTRGQQVTLSCSPISGHRSVSWYQQTPGQGLQFLFEYFSETQRNKGNFPGRFSGRQFSNSRSEMNVSTLELGDSALYLCASSPLAGGNEQFFGPGTRLTVL.

The chain links TRBV7-9 to TRBJ2-7; 9 nucleotides match TRBD1. This CDR3 is 13 amino acids long. CDR1 SEHNR and CDR2 FQNEAQ come from the germline V gene (reference sequence). The CDR3 is CATTGTGINEQYF. CDR3 nucleotide sequence: TGTGCAACCACGGGGACAGGGATCAACGAGCAGTACTTC.

This rearrangement joins TRBV7-9 to TRBJ2-1; D possibly corresponds to TRBD1 (5 bases). The germline V gene encodes CDR1 SEHNR and CDR2 FQNEAQ (reference sequence). CDR3 length: 13 amino acids. Trimming removed 8 bases at V and 2 bases at J, with 10 bases between. The chain's CDR3 is CASQGIPYNEQFF. The CDR3 DNA sequence: TGTGCCAGCCAGGGTATCCCCTACAATGAGCAGTTCTTC.

In this sample, this clone turned up once. The chain combines TRBV7-8 with TRBJ1-1; the D gene is possibly TRBD1 (6 bases). The CDR3 consists of 14 residues. V lost 5 bases and J 5 bases, leaving 15 bases between the germline ends. Looked up from germline, CDR1 is SGHVS and CDR2 is FQNEAQ. CDR3 bases: TGTGCCAGCAGCCTTGAGGGGAGGGGGACTGAAGCTTTCTTT. Translation gives CASSLEGRGTEAFF.

Points on this clone: Other DNA variants within this sample encode the same CDR3. The J gene is TRBJ1-1, the V gene TRBV7-9; possible D gene TRBD1, 5 bases. CDR3 length: 13 amino acids. V was shortened by 5 bases and J by 5 bases, with 12 bases between the two germline ends. Germline V gene sequence: CDR1 SEHNR, CDR2 FQNEAQ (reference sequence). CDR3 region: CASSPPGGTEAFF. The CDR3 DNA sequence: TGTGCCAGCAGCCCACCGGGGGGGACTGAAGCTTTCTTT.